This T cell receptor beta chain derives from a study of persistence of HIV-infected CD4 T cells. Study results and caveats: TCRbeta richness was lower in CMV- and Gag-responding cells than in anti-CD3/anti-CD28-responding cells. Degenerate expanded CDR3beta sequences were enriched among CMV- and Gag-responding cells.

Notes on this clone: Its antigen is undetermined.

V shed 4 bases and J 2 bases; nucleotides not matched to a gene: 5. The CDR3 runs to 16 residues. Germline CDR1 and CDR2: LNHNV and YYDKDF (reference sequence). Cells were stimulated with CMV-infected fibroblast lysates at 8 to 10 ug/mL. CD40L-negative CD69-negative CD45RO-high memory CD4+ T cells were sorted as populations depleted of antigen-responding cells. For at least 4 years, plasma HIV-1 RNA was undetectable (<50 copies/mL). The libraries were made with immunoSEQ version 4 in survey mode. Genomic DNA was diluted to 7.5 to 10 ng/uL, up to 1 ug per sample. Sequencing used immunoSEQ multiplex PCR; TCRdb keeps in-frame clones, though not all of them. This sample has about 48,000 clones, with 75% to 85% found just once.

The sequence was obtained from an adult man with HIV who was CMV-seropositive. This chain joins TRBV15 and TRBJ2-1; the match to TRBD2 covers 10 bases. The source material was CD4+ T cells sorted from PBMCs after approximately 19-hour stimulation, sampled from a patient who received antiretroviral therapy. CDR3 in amino acids: CATSTRSGRTYNEQFF. DNA for the CDR3: TGTGCCACCAGCACACGTAGCGGGAGGACCTACAATGAGCAGTTCTTC.